Below are 14 T cell receptor beta chains sequenced from a single sample in a study of blood T cells in healthy people across ages. The use of a sample-barcoded 5' primer and a J-beta primer mix characterized a second PCR of about 7 to 12 cycles. Each CDR3 protein gets one entry after TCRdb re-called the 5' RACE reads with MiXCR. The data hold roughly 410,000 distinct CDR3 sequences, with about 55% observed a single time. Sequenced material: blood. Receptor source: a man aged 55 to 69 in good health.

This clonotype occurred a few times. The genes are TRBV30 and TRBJ2-1; possible D gene TRBD2, 5 bases. Trimming took off 3 bases at V and 8 bases at J, with 11 bases between the two ends. The CDR3 spans 12 residues. Germline V gives CDR1 GTSNPN, CDR2 SVGIG (reference sequence). CDR3 nucleotide sequence: TGTGCCTGGAGGACCTTCGGGGATGAGCAGTTCTTC. It encodes CAWRTFGDEQFF.

This chain uses TRBV12-3 or TRBV12-4 with TRBJ2-3; 8 bases are a match to TRBD2. The V gene end was trimmed by 5 bases and the J gene end by 3 bases; junction bases not matched to a gene: 10. CDR3 length: 16 residues. The CDR3 loop reads CASSLSRGGGTDTQYF. The CDR3 region has the DNA TGTGCCAGCAGTCTCTCCCGGGGGGGCGGAACAGATACGCAGTATTTT.

This clonotype has only a few counts. The chain has TRBV5-1 and TRBJ2-1, with TRBD2 matching over 8 bases. The germline V gene encodes CDR1 SGHRS and CDR2 YFSETQ. Losses at the gene ends were 7 bases for V and 6 bases for J; bases not matched to a gene: 12. The CDR3 consists of 15 residues. This CDR3 is CASGRGASVGNEQFF. As DNA, the CDR3 is TGCGCCAGCGGGCGGGGGGCTAGTGTGGGCAATGAGCAGTTCTTC.

This clonotype has at least ten counts. The rearrangement uses TRBV20-1 and TRBJ2-7, with D perhaps matching TRBD1 (6 bases). This CDR3 contains 12 residues. Trimming left V 6 bases short and J 5 bases short, with 14 bases between. CDR1 is DFQATT, CDR2 SNEGSKA, per germline (reference sequence). The CDR3 DNA sequence: TGCAGTGCGCCGGACCAGGGGAACGAGCAGTACTTC. Its translation: CSAPDQGNEQYF.

This sequence joins TRBV7-2 and TRBJ2-5; the match to TRBD2 covers 12 bases. Per germline, CDR1 SGHTA and CDR2 FQGNSA. Trimming cost V 5 bases and J 11 bases; bases outside gene matches: 27. This CDR3 is 20 amino acids long. CDR3 bases: TGTGCCAGCAGCAACACCCCAGGGTTTGGGACTAGCGGGTTTTTCATTTCACAGTACTTC. Amino acid sequence: CASSNTPGFGTSGFFISQYF.

The chain links TRBV20-1 to TRBJ2-1; D is undetermined. Per the germline V gene, CDR1 is DFQATT and CDR2 is SNEGSKA (reference sequence). The CDR3 covers 11 residues. V gave up 5 bases and J gave up 3 bases, with 5 bases separating them. The CDR3 nucleotides are TGCAGTGCTGATAGCTACAATGAGCAGTTCTTC. This encodes CSADSYNEQFF.

The J gene is TRBJ2-1, the V gene TRBV29-1; no firm D call. CDR1 is SQVTM, CDR2 ANQGSEA, per germline. This CDR3 is 14 amino acids long. The germline V and J ends were trimmed by 5 bases and 0 bases, with 11 bases remaining between them. CDR3 nucleotides: TGCAGCGTTTCGGTGGGAAGCTCCTACAATGAGCAGTTCTTC. It codes for CSVSVGSSYNEQFF.

This clonotype has more than one count but fewer than ten. The J gene is TRBJ2-5, the V gene TRBV19; weak D call: TRBD2 (6 bases). The CDR3 spans 13 residues. V was clipped by 6 bases and J by 3 bases, with 11 bases between them. CDR1 and CDR2 (germline): LNHDA, SQIVND (reference sequence). The CDR3 DNA reads TGTGCCAGTAGGTCTTCGGGGGAAGAGACCCAGTACTTC. This translates into CASRSSGEETQYF.

The chain has TRBV7-6 and TRBJ2-7, with D maybe TRBD2 (5 bases). Looked up from germline, CDR1 is SGHVS and CDR2 is FNYEAQ. Trimming removed 0 bases from V and 2 bases from J, with 11 bases in between. This CDR3 is 15 amino acids long. The CDR3 region is CASSLAPEAPYEQYF. CDR3 nucleotides: TGTGCCAGCAGCTTAGCTCCGGAGGCCCCCTACGAGCAGTACTTC.

A few counts support this clonotype. This chain links TRBV10-1 with TRBJ2-3; weak D call: TRBD2 (5 bases). In germline, CDR1 is WNHNN, CDR2 SYGVQD (reference sequence). Deletions cut 3 bases from V and 2 bases from J, with 12 bases between. The CDR3 covers 15 residues. CDR3 residues: CASSEVTGITDTQYF. The CDR3 coding sequence is TGCGCCAGCAGTGAAGTGACGGGGATCACAGATACGCAGTATTTT.

The CDR3, as DNA: TGTGCCAGCAGCTTAAACGGCGGACAGCGCGAGCAGTACTTC. Translation: CASSLNGGQREQYF. The genes are TRBV7-2 and TRBJ2-4, with D tentatively TRBD1 (6 bases). The closer fit of TRBJ2-7 to the DNA end suggests the J call may be wrong. Per germline, CDR1 SGHTA and CDR2 FQGNSA. CDR3 length equals 14 residues.

This clonotype turned up a few times. CDR3 sequence (DNA): TGTGCCAGCAGTTACGTGTTAGGGGAGGTTTCTGGGGCCAACGTCCTGACTTTC. Translating gives CASSYVLGEVSGANVLTF. The rearrangement joins TRBV6-2 or TRBV6-3 to TRBJ2-6; possible D gene TRBD2, 6 bases. The CDR3 is 18 amino acids. Germline V lookup: CDR1 MNHEY, CDR2 SVGEGT. Between the trimmed V and J ends, which lost 2 bases and 1 base, there was a span of 15 bases.

This clonotype was detected a few times. In DNA, the CDR3 is TGCAGTGCTAGATCGCCTAACCGGGACAATGAGCAGTTCTTC. Its translation is CSARSPNRDNEQFF. The chain is built from TRBV20-1 and TRBJ2-1; D gene ambiguous. This CDR3 has 14 residues. V was clipped by 2 bases and J by 5 bases, with 13 bases between them. Germline-derived CDR1 and CDR2 are DFQATT and SNEGSKA (reference sequence).

This clonotype was detected a few times. The chain couples TRBV29-1 to TRBJ2-7; D may correspond to TRBD1 or TRBD2 (5 bases each). The germline V gene encodes CDR1 SQVTM and CDR2 ANQGSEA. The CDR3 contains 12 residues. V was cut by 4 bases and J by 4 bases, with 11 bases left in between. The CDR3 DNA reads TGCAGCGTTGGAGGGGTAAGGTACGAGCAGTACTTC. Its protein is CSVGGVRYEQYF.